This TCR beta chain was observed in a study of T-cell reconstitution after alpha-beta-depleted transplantation in children. Preparation of the TCRbeta library was carried out with unique molecular identifiers. TCRdb reprocessed the PCR reads with MiXCR, giving one entry per CDR3 protein. There are 500,000 or so distinct CDR3 sequences in the sample; approximately 29% occur only once, and 2% to 3% lies in the top ten. Germline V gene data show CDR1 as LNHDA and CDR2 as SQIVND (reference sequence). V lost 7 bases, J lost 6 bases, and 10 bases stayed unmatched. The CDR3 is 15 residues long. The clonotype was recovered from a human donor who donated a stem cell graft to a child with aplastic anemia. The chain is built from TRBV19 and TRBJ2-2, with TRBD2 identical over 8 bases. This sample comprised PBMCs from the stem cell graft donor, obtained from the stem cell graft. Written as DNA, the CDR3 is TGTGCCAGTAATATCCGGGAGGGCCCGTCCGGGGAGCTGTTTTTT. This translates into CASNIREGPSGELFF.